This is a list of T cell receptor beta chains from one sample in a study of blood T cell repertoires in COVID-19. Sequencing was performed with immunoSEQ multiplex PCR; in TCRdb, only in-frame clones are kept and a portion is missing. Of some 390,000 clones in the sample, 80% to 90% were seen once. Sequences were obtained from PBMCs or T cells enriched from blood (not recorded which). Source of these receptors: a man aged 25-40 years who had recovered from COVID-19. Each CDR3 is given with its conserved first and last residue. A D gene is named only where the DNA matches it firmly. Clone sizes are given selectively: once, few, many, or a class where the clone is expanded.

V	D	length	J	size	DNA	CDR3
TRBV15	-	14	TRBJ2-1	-	TGTGCCACCAGCAGAGATCTTTCGGGATCTGAGCAGTTCTTC	CATSRDLSGSEQFF
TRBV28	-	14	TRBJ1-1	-	TGTGCCAGCAGTTTCTCTCCTGGCGGCACTGAAGCTTTCTTT	CASSFSPGGTEAFF
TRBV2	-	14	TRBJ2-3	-	TGTGCCAGCATTCTAGGGGCGGGGACAGATACGCAGTATTTT	CASILGAGTDTQYF
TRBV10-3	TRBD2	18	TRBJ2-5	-	TGTGCCATCAGTGACCTCTCTAGCGGGAGGGCTTGGGGAGAGACCCAGTACTTC	CAISDLSSGRAWGETQYF
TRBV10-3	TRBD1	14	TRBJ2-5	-	TGTGCCATCAGCCGGACAGGGGGCACGGAGACCCAGTACTTC	CAISRTGGTETQYF
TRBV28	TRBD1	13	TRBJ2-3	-	TGTGCCAGCAGTTCGACAGGGCCAGATACGCAGTATTTT	CASSSTGPDTQYF
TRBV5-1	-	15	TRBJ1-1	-	TGCGCCAGCAGCTTGGTTGGTGGACAGCTGACTGAAGCTTTCTTT	CASSLVGGQLTEAFF
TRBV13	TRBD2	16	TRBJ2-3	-	TGTGCCAGCAGCGTCCGACTAGCGGGAGGAGGTGATACGCAGTATTTT	CASSVRLAGGGDTQYF
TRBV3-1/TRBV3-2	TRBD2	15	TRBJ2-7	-	TGTGCCAGCAGCCAGACTAGCGGCAACTCCTACGAGCAGTACTTC	CASSQTSGNSYEQYF
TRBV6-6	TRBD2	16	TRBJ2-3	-	TGTGCCAGCAGTCGACCCGTAGCCGGGAGGGCAGATACGCAGTATTTT	CASSRPVAGRADTQYF
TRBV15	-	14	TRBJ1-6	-	TGTGCCACCAGCAGAATTGACAGGCAGTCACCCCTCCACTTT	CATSRIDRQSPLHF
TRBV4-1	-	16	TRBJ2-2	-	TGCGCCAGCAGCCAAGACGGGCGGGGTACGACCGGGGAGCTGTTTTTT	CASSQDGRGTTGELFF
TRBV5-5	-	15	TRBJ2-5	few	TGTGCCAGCAGCTTGGCCGAGGGGGTACAGGGGACCCAGTACTTC	CASSLAEGVQGTQYF
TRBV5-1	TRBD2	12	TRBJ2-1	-	TGCGCCAGTGGACTAGTCGGCAATGAGCAGTTCTTC	CASGLVGNEQFF
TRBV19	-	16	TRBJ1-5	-	TGTGCCAGTATTCCAGCGGAAGGCCCCCGAAATCAGCCCCAGCATTTT	CASIPAEGPRNQPQHF
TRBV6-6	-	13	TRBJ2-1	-	TGTGCCAGCCCACTTGACAGTTTCCCCGATAAGTTCTTC	CASPLDSFPDKFF
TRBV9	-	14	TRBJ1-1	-	TGTGCCAGCAGCGTAAACAGGGACGGCACCAAGGCTTTCTTT	CASSVNRDGTKAFF
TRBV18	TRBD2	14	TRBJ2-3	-	TGTGCCAGCTCACCGGGACTAGATGAAGATACGCAGTATTTT	CASSPGLDEDTQYF
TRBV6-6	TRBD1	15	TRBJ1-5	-	TGTGCCAGCACCACCGACAGGGGAAACAATCAGCCCCAGCATTTT	CASTTDRGNNQPQHF
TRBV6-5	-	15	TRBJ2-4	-	TGTGCCAGCAGTTACCTCTCGGGCAGGGGAAACATTCAGTACTTC	CASSYLSGRGNIQYF
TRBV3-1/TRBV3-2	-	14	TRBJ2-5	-	TGTGCCAGCAGCCAAGATGTCTCCCAAGAGACCCAGTACTTC	CASSQDVSQETQYF
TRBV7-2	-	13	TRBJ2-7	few	TGTGCCAGCAGCGACCGACGGGAATACGAGCAGTACTTC	CASSDRREYEQYF
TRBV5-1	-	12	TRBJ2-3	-	TGCGCCAGCAGCTTGGCACTAGATACGCAGTATTTT	CASSLALDTQYF
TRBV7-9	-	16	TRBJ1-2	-	TGTGCCAGCAGCTCTCACAGAACCACCGCCGACTATGGCTACACCTTC	CASSSHRTTADYGYTF
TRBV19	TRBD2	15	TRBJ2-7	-	TGTGCCAGTAGTATATTCCTAGCGGGAGAATACGAGCAGTACTTC	CASSIFLAGEYEQYF
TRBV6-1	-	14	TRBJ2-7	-	TGTGCCAGCAGTGAAGGTCCTAGTAACTACGAGCAGTACTTC	CASSEGPSNYEQYF
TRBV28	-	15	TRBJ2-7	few	TGTGCCAGCAGTTCCGAGTACGGGAGCGCCTACGAGCAGTACTTC	CASSSEYGSAYEQYF
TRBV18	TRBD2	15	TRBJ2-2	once	TGTGCCAGCTCTCTACTAGCGGGAGAACTCGGGGAGCTGTTTTTT	CASSLLAGELGELFF
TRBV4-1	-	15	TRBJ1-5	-	TGCGCCAGCAGCCAAGAGGTCACAAGCAATCAGCCCCAGCATTTT	CASSQEVTSNQPQHF
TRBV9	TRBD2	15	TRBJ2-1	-	TGTGCCAGCAGCGTAGGGACTAGCGGGAGTTTTGAGCAGTTCTTC	CASSVGTSGSFEQFF
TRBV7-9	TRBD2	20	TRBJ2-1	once	TGTGCCAGCAGCGGGGGAGGGGAACTAGCGGGCTGGGGCTCCTACAATGAGCAGTTCTTC	CASSGGGELAGWGSYNEQFF
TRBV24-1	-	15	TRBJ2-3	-	TGTGCCACCAGTGATGTAGCCGACTGGCTGTACACGCAGTATTTT	CATSDVADWLYTQYF
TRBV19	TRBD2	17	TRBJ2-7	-	TGTGCCAGTAGTATGTTTTTGGCGGGAGCCCAGGCCTACGAGCAGTACTTC	CASSMFLAGAQAYEQYF